One and the same sample provided the 7 T cell receptor beta chains below, sequenced in a study of blood T cell repertoires in COVID-19. Profiling relied on immunoSEQ multiplex PCR, and the TCRdb table lists in-frame clones only, not all of them. The sample includes about 130,000 clones, approximately 90% of them seen just once. The sample taken for sequencing was peripheral blood. These TCRs come from a man in his fifties with COVID-19, enrolled during active disease.

Only one count was recorded for this clone. V and J are TRBV7-2 and TRBJ1-6; no clear D. Germline lookup yields CDR1 SGHTA and CDR2 FQGNSA. The CDR3 is 12 residues long. Deletions cut 5 bases from V and 7 bases from J, with 6 bases between. CDR3 in amino acids: CASSPQNSPLHF. The DNA of the CDR3 is TGTGCCAGCAGCCCTCAGAATTCACCCCTCCACTTT.

The chain joins TRBV19 to TRBJ2-6; D is ambiguous. Germline V gene sequence: CDR1 LNHDA, CDR2 SQIVND (reference sequence). The CDR3 length is 16 residues. V shed 7 bases and J shed 0 bases, with 13 bases lying between them. CDR3: CASTPGGASGANVLTF. The CDR3 DNA is TGTGCCAGTACCCCTGGCGGTGCCTCTGGGGCCAACGTCCTGACTTTC. Together with reference TRBV19 and TRBJ2-6, the CDR3 gives the full variable domain: DGGITQSPKYLFRKEGQNVTLSCEQNLNHDAMYWYRQDPGQGLRLIYYSQIVNDFQKGDIAEGYSVSREKKESFPLTVTSAQKNPTAFYLCASTPGGASGANVLTFGAGSRLTVL.

The chain is built from TRBV28 and TRBJ1-4; 8 bases map to TRBD1. The V gene's germline CDR1 is MDHEN and CDR2 SYDVKM. The V segment lost 7 bases and the J segment 0 bases; nucleotides outside the gene matches: 7. The CDR3 length is 16 residues. The CDR3 DNA sequence: TGTGCCAGCACCCACGACAGGGGTGCAACTAATGAAAAACTGTTTTTT. Translating gives CASTHDRGATNEKLFF.

CDR3 DNA: TGTGCCAGCAGCTTTGGGAGCCAAGAGACCCAGTACTTC. Translating it yields CASSFGSQETQYF. The chain carries TRBV7-8 and TRBJ2-5; D is perhaps TRBD2 (5 bases). Germline V gene data show CDR1 as SGHVS and CDR2 as FQNEAQ. The CDR3 covers 13 residues. V lost 3 bases to trimming and J lost 1 base, with 6 bases between them.

This clone was recorded once. The rearrangement joins TRBV19 to TRBJ2-7; 8 bases match TRBD1. The CDR3 loop spans 14 amino acids. Germline CDR1 reads LNHDA; CDR2 reads SQIVND (reference sequence). J gave up 3 bases and V 6 bases, and 7 bases lay outside the gene matches. CDR3 protein: CASSMTGVIYEQYF. The CDR3 coding sequence is TGTGCCAGTAGCATGACAGGGGTCATCTACGAGCAGTACTTC.

The V call is TRBV5-1, the J call TRBJ2-2, with D unclear. Between the trimmed V and J ends, which lost 1 base and 5 bases, there was a span of 9 bases. Germline V gene lookup returns CDR1 SGHRS and CDR2 YFSETQ. CDR3 length equals 14 residues. CDR3 protein: CASSLRSSTGELFF. CDR3 bases: TGCGCCAGCAGCTTGAGGAGTAGTACCGGGGAGCTGTTTTTT.

V is TRBV27 and J is TRBJ1-1; 9 positions agree with TRBD1. Germline assignment: CDR1 MNHEY and CDR2 SMNVEV (reference sequence). This CDR3 comprises 15 residues. J lost 7 bases, V lost 5 bases, and 11 bases had no gene match. This CDR3 is CASSPGQGPRIEAFF. For the CDR3, the DNA is TGTGCCAGCAGTCCGGGACAGGGACCCCGCATTGAAGCTTTCTTT.